A single sample gave rise to the 17 T cell receptor beta chains below, sequenced in a study of OX40 agonist ivuxolimab in advanced cancers. This table comes from immunoSEQ multiplex PCR, and its TCRdb copy is limited to in-frame clones, with some not included. The data hold around 69,000 clones, with 75% to 85% observed a single time. Sequencing was performed on CD4+ or CD8+ T cells sorted from blood, taken in a trial of the OX40 agonist ivuxolimab. All receptors come from an adult with an advanced solid tumor such as melanoma, head and neck, liver or kidney cancer.

The rearrangement uses TRBV19 and TRBJ2-6, with D possibly called TRBD1 or TRBD2 (5 bases each). Per germline, CDR1 LNHDA and CDR2 SQIVND (reference sequence). V lost 5 bases, J lost 4 bases, and 21 bases lay in between. The CDR3 is 18 amino acids. The CDR3 nucleotides read TGTGCCAGTAGTCCAAGGGACGGCGGCTTCTTAGGGGCCAACGTCCTGACTTTC. Translating gives CASSPRDGGFLGANVLTF. Full variable domain (rest looked up from reference TRBV19 and TRBJ2-6): DGGITQSPKYLFRKEGQNVTLSCEQNLNHDAMYWYRQDPGQGLRLIYYSQIVNDFQKGDIAEGYSVSREKKESFPLTVTSAQKNPTAFYLCASSPRDGGFLGANVLTFGAGSRLTVL.

The chain carries TRBV7-9 and TRBJ1-5, with a possible D match to TRBD1 (5 bases). The CDR3 contains 14 residues. Germline V gene lookup returns CDR1 SEHNR and CDR2 FQNEAQ (reference sequence). Trimming took off 5 bases at V and 10 bases at J, with 18 bases between the two ends. The CDR3 DNA sequence: TGTGCCAGCAGCCCGGGACCCGGGCTAAATCCCCAGCATTTT. This sequence encodes CASSPGPGLNPQHF.

The chain has TRBV19 and TRBJ2-7; D gene unclear. The CDR3 contains 13 residues. Germline CDR1 LNHDA, CDR2 SQIVND (reference sequence). V was shortened by 7 bases and J by 4 bases, with 14 bases between the two germline ends. The CDR3 nucleotides are TGTGCCAGTATGGCGGTAGGCGGATACGAGCAGTACTTC. Translation gives CASMAVGGYEQYF.

The chain couples TRBV5-1 to TRBJ2-3; maybe TRBD2 (6 bases). V dropped 4 bases and J dropped 3 bases, with 15 bases sitting between them. CDR1 and CDR2 (germline): SGHRS, YFSETQ. The CDR3 extends over 15 amino acids. CDR3 DNA sequence: TGCGCCAGCAGCATGGGTTCTGGAGGGACAGATACGCAGTATTTT. Translation: CASSMGSGGTDTQYF.

The V gene is TRBV5-6, the J gene TRBJ2-3; a weak D match, TRBD2 (5 bases). The CDR3 has 15 residues. Germline V gene sequence: CDR1 SGHDT, CDR2 YYEEEE. The V gene lost 1 base and the J gene lost 1 base, with 10 bases spanning the gap. CDR3 DNA: TGTGCCAGCAGCTTGTTTGTTAGCGGCACAGATACGCAGTATTTT. Translation: CASSLFVSGTDTQYF.

This clone rates as medium-sized. The rearrangement joins TRBV10-3 to TRBJ2-3, with D possibly matching TRBD1 (6 bases). Germline values: CDR1 ENHRY, CDR2 SYGVKD. The CDR3 runs to 14 residues. Trimming cost V 9 bases and J 4 bases, with 17 bases left between them. The CDR3 DNA reads as TGTGCCATAGCCGGGGCAGGGGAGCCAGATACGCAGTATTTT. It is translated as CAIAGAGEPDTQYF.

This chain joins TRBV11-2 and TRBJ2-7, with TRBD1 matching over 7 bases. CDR1 and CDR2 from the germline V gene are SGHAT and FQNNGV. The V segment lost 7 bases and the J segment 2 bases; nucleotides outside the gene matches: 14. CDR3 length: 16 residues. CDR3 sequence reads: CASTTYKGDRAYEQYF. In nucleotides, the CDR3 is TGTGCCAGCACCACCTACAAGGGGGACAGAGCCTACGAGCAGTACTTC. Using reference TRBV11-2 and TRBJ2-7 for the parts outside the CDR3, the full variable domain is EAGVAQSPRYKIIEKRQSVAFWCNPISGHATLYWYQQILGQGPKLLIQFQNNGVVDDSQLPKDRFSAERLKGVDSTLKIQPAKLEDSAVYLCASTTYKGDRAYEQYFGPGTRLTVT.

V gene TRBV7-8 combines with J gene TRBJ1-2; the D is unclear. The CDR3 is made up of 15 amino acids. From germline, CDR1 is SGHVS and CDR2 FQNEAQ. With 3 bases removed from V and 4 bases from J, the gap between germline ends came to 15 bases. The DNA of the CDR3 is TGTGCCAGCAGCTTGGCGACCCCAGCCCTCTATGGCTACACCTTC. It encodes CASSLATPALYGYTF.

The V and J genes are TRBV6-5 and TRBJ2-2; TRBD2 aligns across 9 bases. The germline V gene encodes CDR1 MNHEY and CDR2 SVGAGI. V was clipped by 4 bases and J by 4 bases; unmatched bases: 4. The CDR3 has 15 residues. The CDR3 DNA sequence: TGTGCCAGCAGTTCCCTAGCGGGAATCACCGGGGAGCTGTTTTTT. Its translation: CASSSLAGITGELFF.

This chain joins TRBV4-2 and TRBJ2-2, with TRBD1 identical over 7 bases. Looked up from germline, CDR1 is LGHNA and CDR2 is YNFKEQ. The CDR3 sequence is 17 residues long. With 0 bases clipped from V and 4 bases from J, the junction kept 8 bases outside the gene matches. In DNA, the CDR3 is TGTGCCAGCAGCCAAGATCCACCCGCAGGGGGCACCGGGGAGCTGTTTTTT. It specifies CASSQDPPAGGTGELFF.

This chain joins TRBV4-1 and TRBJ2-7; 11 bases are shared with TRBD2. The CDR3 has 14 amino acids. The V and J ends lost 5 bases and 5 bases, in that order; junction bases with no gene match: 5. CDR1 is MGHRA, CDR2 YSYEKL, per germline. In DNA form, the CDR3 reads TGCGCCAGCAGCACACGACTAGCGGGAAACGAGCAGTACTTC. It is translated as CASSTRLAGNEQYF.

This clone was counted a single time. DNA for the CDR3: TGCGCCAGCAGCCCGCGGGACAGGGGCCCGACGAACTACTATGGCTACACCTTC. Its protein is CASSPRDRGPTNYYGYTF. The chain recombines TRBV4-1 with TRBJ1-2, with 10 bases aligning to TRBD1. The CDR3 length is 18 residues. Germline V gene data show CDR1 as MGHRA and CDR2 as YSYEKL. The ends lost 4 bases at V and 3 bases at J; junction bases unmatched: 14.

DNA of the CDR3: TGTGCCAGCTCACCACCGGACAGGGGCGATATCTACAATGAGCAGTTCTTC. Its protein product is CASSPPDRGDIYNEQFF. V and J are TRBV18 and TRBJ2-1; 9 positions agree with TRBD1. This CDR3 region has 17 residues. V lost 0 bases, J lost 3 bases, and 6 bases stayed unmatched. Per germline, CDR1 KGHSH and CDR2 LQKENI.

The chain carries TRBV5-4 and TRBJ1-3, with D unclear. The CDR3 is 12 amino acids. The V end was cut by 3 bases, the J end by 4 bases, with 5 bases between. Germline V CDR1 and CDR2: SGHNT, YYREEE (reference sequence). Written as DNA, the CDR3 is TGTGCCAGCAGCTACCAGGGAAACACCATATATTTT. It codes for CASSYQGNTIYF.

This clone was picked up one time. This chain connects TRBV4-2 to TRBJ1-5, with D tentatively TRBD1 (5 bases). The CDR3 is made up of 16 amino acids. Germline values: CDR1 LGHNA, CDR2 YNFKEQ. V was trimmed by 0 bases and J by 3 bases, leaving 12 bases between them. The CDR3 DNA is TGTGCCAGCAGCCAAGAAAATTTGGGGCACAATCAGCCCCAGCATTTT. Its protein product is CASSQENLGHNQPQHF.

The chain has TRBV11-2 and TRBJ2-1; D gene ambiguous. Between the trimmed V and J ends, which lost 6 bases and 5 bases, there was a span of 14 bases. The CDR3 covers 14 residues. Germline V gives CDR1 SGHAT, CDR2 FQNNGV. CDR3 residues: CASSRIGEDNEQFF. The CDR3 nucleotides read TGTGCCAGCAGTAGAATTGGGGAAGACAATGAGCAGTTCTTC.

The chain recombines TRBV7-7 with TRBJ2-7; TRBD2 might be the D (6 bases). Looked up from germline, CDR1 is SSHAT and CDR2 is FNYEAQ (reference sequence). Trimming pared 5 bases from V and 5 bases from J, leaving 16 bases between. The CDR3 loop spans 14 amino acids. The CDR3 spells CASSGRLGADEQYF. The CDR3 DNA sequence: TGTGCCAGCAGCGGCCGACTAGGAGCGGACGAGCAGTACTTC.